The rows below give T cell receptor beta chains drawn from one sample of a study of blood T cell repertoires in COVID-19. Assay used: immunoSEQ multiplex PCR; TCRdb lists only in-frame clones, some missing. The sample holds hundreds of thousands of clones, approximately 90% seen once. The sequencing input was peripheral blood. The origin of the receptors is a man aged 18 to 30 with COVID-19, enrolled during active disease. The CDR3 runs from the conserved cysteine through the conserved F or W. The D gene is left open where the match is weak. Size values are once, few and many counts, or a class for expanded clones, and some rows have none.

v_call,j_call,d_call,cdr3_length,clone_size,cdr3_aa,cdr3_nt
TRBV16,TRBJ2-4,-,14,-,CASSQSAGRNIQYF,TGTGCCAGCAGCCAATCGGCGGGGAGAAACATTCAGTACTTC
TRBV11-2,TRBJ2-3,-,13,-,CASSPTLIDTQYF,TGTGCCAGCAGCCCCACTCTGATAGATACGCAGTATTTT
TRBV2,TRBJ2-1,-,14,-,CASSEEIRYNEQFF,TGTGCCAGCAGTGAGGAGATCCGCTACAATGAGCAGTTCTTC
TRBV15,TRBJ2-1,-,13,once,CATSTDSYNEQFF,TGTGCCACCAGCACCGACTCGTACAATGAGCAGTTCTTC
TRBV12-5,TRBJ2-7,TRBD2,21,-,CASGLVPGGLAGVQSSYEQYF,TGTGCTAGTGGTTTGGTCCCGGGGGGACTAGCGGGGGTGCAAAGCTCCTACGAGCAGTACTTC
TRBV4-1,TRBJ2-5,TRBD2,14,once,CASSHGLGQETQYF,TGCGCCAGCAGCCACGGACTAGGACAAGAGACCCAGTACTTC
TRBV6-4,TRBJ1-1,-,14,-,CASSDSGAVTEAFF,TGTGCCAGCAGTGACTCAGGAGCAGTCACTGAAGCTTTCTTT
TRBV7-9,TRBJ2-7,-,14,-,CASGADPSSYEQYF,TGTGCCAGCGGGGCGGACCCAAGCTCCTACGAGCAGTACTTC
TRBV6-5,TRBJ2-7,TRBD1,15,-,CASSSSGTGVYEQYF,TGTGCCAGCAGTTCTTCCGGGACAGGGGTTTACGAGCAGTACTTC
TRBV9,TRBJ2-3,TRBD1,16,-,CASSRGGTGSEDTQYF,TGTGCCAGCAGCCGAGGGGGGACAGGGTCAGAAGATACGCAGTATTTT
TRBV11-3,TRBJ1-2,TRBD1,14,-,CASRPTLGQPGYTF,TGTGCCAGCAGGCCTACCTTGGGACAGCCTGGCTACACCTTC
TRBV6-5,TRBJ1-4,-,13,-,CASSSLTNEKLFF,TGTGCCAGCAGTTCACTAACTAATGAAAAACTGTTTTTT
TRBV27,TRBJ2-1,-,12,-,CASNGQVGEQFF,TGTGCCAGCAATGGGCAGGTCGGTGAGCAGTTCTTC
TRBV6-1,TRBJ2-2,TRBD2,16,-,CASSGLAGGLTGELFF,TGTGCCAGCAGTGGACTAGCGGGGGGCCTTACCGGGGAGCTGTTTTTT
TRBV5-1,TRBJ2-3,-,16,-,CASSHVESRGTDTQYF,TGCGCCAGCAGTCATGTGGAGTCCAGGGGAACAGATACGCAGTATTTT
TRBV28,TRBJ2-7,TRBD2,16,-,CASSTLHSGRPYEQYF,TGTGCCAGCAGTACCCTTCATAGCGGGAGGCCCTACGAGCAGTACTTC
TRBV2,TRBJ1-2,-,14,-,CASPEGDADYGYTF,TGTGCCAGCCCTGAGGGGGACGCCGACTATGGCTACACCTTC
TRBV3-1/TRBV3-2,TRBJ1-4,-,17,-,CASSQLILAGQNEKLFF,TGTGCCAGCAGCCAATTGATTTTAGCAGGGCAGAATGAAAAACTGTTTTTT
TRBV10-3,TRBJ1-5,-,14,-,CAISESSRDQPQHF,TGTGCCATCAGTGAGAGCAGTCGGGATCAGCCCCAGCATTTT
TRBV5-1,TRBJ2-3,-,17,-,CASSLAPGSEGTDTQYF,TGCGCCAGCAGCTTGGCCCCAGGCTCTGAAGGCACAGATACGCAGTATTTT
TRBV23-1,TRBJ1-1,TRBD1,12,-,CASSRETGEAFF,TGCGCCAGCAGTCGAGAGACAGGGGAAGCTTTCTTT
TRBV11-1,TRBJ2-1,-,13,few,CASSLGGGGEQFF,TGTGCCAGCAGCTTAGGTGGGGGCGGTGAGCAGTTCTTC
TRBV5-1,TRBJ2-7,-,14,-,CASSLVSSSYEQYF,TGCGCCAGCAGCTTGGTATCCAGCTCCTACGAGCAGTACTTC
TRBV2,TRBJ1-3,-,14,-,CASSEGFSGNTIYF,TGTGCCAGCAGTGAGGGCTTCTCTGGAAACACCATATATTTT
TRBV24-1,TRBJ2-3,TRBD1,17,-,CATSESTGIGVTDTQYF,TGTGCCACCAGTGAATCGACAGGGATTGGGGTCACAGATACGCAGTATTTT
TRBV3-1/TRBV3-2,TRBJ2-5,TRBD2,17,-,CASSRGLAGGGGETQYF,TGTGCCAGCAGCCGTGGACTAGCGGGAGGAGGAGGGGAGACCCAGTACTTC
TRBV19,TRBJ2-7,-,11,-,CASSFAGEQYF,TGTGCCAGTAGTTTTGCAGGCGAGCAGTACTTC
TRBV19,TRBJ1-5,TRBD1,14,-,CASKGAANNQPQHF,TGTGCCAGTAAGGGGGCAGCCAACAATCAGCCCCAGCATTTT
TRBV3-1/TRBV3-2,TRBJ2-7,TRBD1,14,-,CASSPGTGPYEQYF,TGTGCCAGCAGCCCCGGGACAGGGCCCTACGAGCAGTACTTC
TRBV5-5,TRBJ2-5,-,16,-,CASSLVSGGDRETQYF,TGTGCCAGCAGCTTGGTTTCCGGGGGAGACCGCGAGACCCAGTACTTC
TRBV3-1/TRBV3-2,TRBJ2-3,-,15,-,CASSQSLRRGDTQYF,TGTGCCAGCAGCCAATCCCTACGGCGCGGGGATACGCAGTATTTT
TRBV29-1,TRBJ1-5,-,13,-,CSVRQDGDQPQHF,TGCAGCGTGAGACAGGACGGGGATCAGCCCCAGCATTTT
TRBV9,TRBJ2-7,-,16,-,CASSAHERRSSYEQYF,TGTGCCAGCAGCGCACACGAGAGGCGGAGCTCCTACGAGCAGTACTTC
TRBV2,TRBJ2-6,-,16,-,CASNGATGSGANVLTF,TGTGCCAGCAACGGCGCGACGGGCTCTGGGGCCAACGTCCTGACTTTC
TRBV9,TRBJ1-3,TRBD1,14,-,CASSSGTGGNTIYF,TGTGCCAGCAGCAGTGGGACAGGGGGAAACACCATATATTTT
TRBV18,TRBJ2-3,-,14,-,CASSRYGSADTQYF,TGTGCCAGCTCAAGGTACGGGAGCGCAGATACGCAGTATTTT
TRBV27,TRBJ2-7,TRBD2,16,-,CASSSGLAGALGEQYF,TGTGCCAGCAGTTCAGGTCTAGCGGGGGCGCTCGGCGAGCAGTACTTC
TRBV4-2,TRBJ2-6,TRBD1,20,-,CASSQDRLKQGKSGANVLTF,TGTGCCAGCAGCCAAGATAGATTGAAACAGGGGAAATCTGGGGCCAACGTCCTGACTTTC
TRBV18,TRBJ1-1,-,14,-,CASSPTVMNTEAFF,TGTGCCAGCTCACCAACAGTAATGAACACTGAAGCTTTCTTT
TRBV7-9,TRBJ2-1,-,14,-,CASSLESGNNEQFF,TGTGCCAGCAGCTTAGAATCAGGGAACAATGAGCAGTTCTTC
TRBV2,TRBJ1-1,TRBD1,17,-,CASPSRDRELLNTEAFF,TGTGCCAGCCCTTCCCGGGACAGGGAGTTGTTGAACACTGAAGCTTTCTTT
TRBV3-1/TRBV3-2,TRBJ2-2,-,18,-,CASSQDLGTPKGGGELFF,TGTGCCAGCAGCCAAGATTTGGGGACACCAAAAGGCGGCGGGGAGCTGTTTTTT